This TCR beta chain originates from a study of cytotoxic CD8 clonotypes in ibrutinib-treated CLL. Study in general: Results showed 25 or so partial and 2 complete responses; following median 68 months, approximately 14 remained remitted, roughly twelve advanced.

Sequenced by immunoSEQ multiplex PCR; TCRdb stores in-frame clones only, minus some. There are approximately 120,000 clones in the sample; about 85% occur only once, and 2.5% to 3.5% lies in the top ten. Study-wide findings and caveats: Patients showed higher baseline clonality than age-matched healthy donors, and it tracked circulating CD8+ T-cell counts.

The germline V gene has CDR1 SQVTM and CDR2 ANQGSEA. The CDR3 is 13 amino acids. A word on this clone: Its antigen is still unknown.

Cryopreserved PBMCs supplied around 1.8 micrograms of genomic DNA for TCR beta libraries. Sequenced here: PBMCs, sampled after 24 months of ibrutinib treatment. This sequence was found in a human donor with chronic lymphocytic leukemia. This chain uses TRBV29-1 with TRBJ2-2; D gene uncertain. CDR3 bases: TGCGCGACGGGCCGGCCGAACACCGGGGAGCTGTTTTTT. This encodes CATGRPNTGELFF.